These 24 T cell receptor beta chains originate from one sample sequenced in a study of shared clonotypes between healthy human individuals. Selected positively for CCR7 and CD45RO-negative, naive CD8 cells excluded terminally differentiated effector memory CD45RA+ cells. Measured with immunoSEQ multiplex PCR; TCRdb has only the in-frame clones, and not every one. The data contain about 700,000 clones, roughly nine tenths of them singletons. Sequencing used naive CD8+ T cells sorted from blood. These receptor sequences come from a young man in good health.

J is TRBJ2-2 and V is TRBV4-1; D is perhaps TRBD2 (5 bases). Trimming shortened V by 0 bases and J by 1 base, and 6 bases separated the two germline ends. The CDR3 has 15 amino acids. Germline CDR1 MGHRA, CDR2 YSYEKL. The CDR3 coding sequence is TGCGCCAGCAGCCAAGAAGGGAGGAACACCGGGGAGCTGTTTTTT. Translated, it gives CASSQEGRNTGELFF.

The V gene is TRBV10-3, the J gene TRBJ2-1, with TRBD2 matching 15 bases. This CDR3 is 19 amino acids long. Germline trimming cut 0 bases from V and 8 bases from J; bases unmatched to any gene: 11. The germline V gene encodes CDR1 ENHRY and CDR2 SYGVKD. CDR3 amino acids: CAISESSGGTSGRNDEQFF. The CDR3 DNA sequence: TGTGCCATCAGTGAGTCGAGCGGGGGGACTAGCGGGAGGAACGATGAGCAGTTCTTC.

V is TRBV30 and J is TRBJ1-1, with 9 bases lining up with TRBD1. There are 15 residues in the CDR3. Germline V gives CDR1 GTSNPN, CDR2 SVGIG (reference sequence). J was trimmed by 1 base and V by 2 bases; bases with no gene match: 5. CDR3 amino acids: CAWSPPGQGNTEAFF. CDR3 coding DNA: TGTGCCTGGAGTCCCCCGGGACAGGGGAACACTGAAGCTTTCTTT.

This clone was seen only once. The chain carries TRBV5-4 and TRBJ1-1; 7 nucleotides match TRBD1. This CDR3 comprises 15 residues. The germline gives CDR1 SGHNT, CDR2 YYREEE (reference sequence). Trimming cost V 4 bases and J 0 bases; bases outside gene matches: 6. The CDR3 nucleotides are TGTGCCAGCAGCGAATGGGACAGCATGAACACTGAAGCTTTCTTT. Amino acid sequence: CASSEWDSMNTEAFF.

The CDR3 DNA sequence: TGTGCCAGCAGGGGGGGGGAATACAATGAGCAGTTCTTC. The encoded protein is CASRGGEYNEQFF. This chain connects TRBV2 to TRBJ2-1; 7 bases line up with TRBD2. With 6 bases clipped from V and 4 bases from J, the junction kept 3 bases outside the gene matches. The CDR3 has 13 residues. Germline assignment: CDR1 SNHLY and CDR2 FYNNEI.

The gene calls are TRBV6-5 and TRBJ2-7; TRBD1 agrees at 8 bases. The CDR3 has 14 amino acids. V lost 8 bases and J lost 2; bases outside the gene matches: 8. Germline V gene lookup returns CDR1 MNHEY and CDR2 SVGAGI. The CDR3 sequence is CASGVPGGPYEQYF. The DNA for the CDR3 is TGTGCCAGCGGGGTGCCAGGGGGCCCCTACGAGCAGTACTTC.

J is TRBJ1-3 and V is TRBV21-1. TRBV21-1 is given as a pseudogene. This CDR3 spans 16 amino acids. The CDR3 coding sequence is TGTGCCAGCAAGAGGGGGGGCGCCCTCTCTGGAAACACCATATATTTT. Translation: CASKRGGALSGNTIYF.

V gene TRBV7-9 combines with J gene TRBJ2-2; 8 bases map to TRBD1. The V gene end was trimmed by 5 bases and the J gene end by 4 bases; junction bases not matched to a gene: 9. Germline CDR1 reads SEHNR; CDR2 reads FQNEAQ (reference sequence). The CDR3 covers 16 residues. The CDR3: CASSPRRTGSTGELFF. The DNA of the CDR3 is TGTGCCAGCAGCCCCCGGAGGACAGGGTCCACCGGGGAGCTGTTTTTT.

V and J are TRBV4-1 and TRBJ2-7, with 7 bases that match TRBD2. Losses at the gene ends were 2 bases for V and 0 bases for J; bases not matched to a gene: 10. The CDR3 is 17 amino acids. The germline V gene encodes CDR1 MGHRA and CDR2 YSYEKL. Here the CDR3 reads CASSQHHGGESSYEQYF. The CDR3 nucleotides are TGCGCCAGCAGCCAACACCATGGGGGGGAAAGCTCCTACGAGCAGTACTTC.

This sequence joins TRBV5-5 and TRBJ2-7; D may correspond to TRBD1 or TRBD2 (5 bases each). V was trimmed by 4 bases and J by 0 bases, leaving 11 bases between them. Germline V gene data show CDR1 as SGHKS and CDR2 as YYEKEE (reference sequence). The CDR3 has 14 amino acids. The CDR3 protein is CASSPVGGSYEQYF. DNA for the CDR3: TGTGCCAGCAGCCCTGTTGGGGGCTCCTACGAGCAGTACTTC.

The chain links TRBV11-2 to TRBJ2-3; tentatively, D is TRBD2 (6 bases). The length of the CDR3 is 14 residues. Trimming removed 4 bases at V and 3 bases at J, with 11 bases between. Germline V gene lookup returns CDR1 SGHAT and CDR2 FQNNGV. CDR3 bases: TGTGCCAGCAGCTCATGGACTACAACAGATACGCAGTATTTT. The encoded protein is CASSSWTTTDTQYF.

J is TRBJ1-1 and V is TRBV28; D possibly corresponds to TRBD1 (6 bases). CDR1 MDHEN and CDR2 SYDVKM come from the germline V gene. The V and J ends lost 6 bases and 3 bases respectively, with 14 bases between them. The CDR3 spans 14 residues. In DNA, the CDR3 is TGTGCCAGCAGGCCGAGGGGGGGATACACTGAAGCTTTCTTT. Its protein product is CASRPRGGYTEAFF.

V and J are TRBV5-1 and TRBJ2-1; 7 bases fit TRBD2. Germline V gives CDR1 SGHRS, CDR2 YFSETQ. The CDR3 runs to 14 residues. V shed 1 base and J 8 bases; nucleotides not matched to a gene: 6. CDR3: CASSLRDYKYEQFF. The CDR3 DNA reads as TGCGCCAGCAGCTTGCGGGACTACAAGTATGAGCAGTTCTTC.

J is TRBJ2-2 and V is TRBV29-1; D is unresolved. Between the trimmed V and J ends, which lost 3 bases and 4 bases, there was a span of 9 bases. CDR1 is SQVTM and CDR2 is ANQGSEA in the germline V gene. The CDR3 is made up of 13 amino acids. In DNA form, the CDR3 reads TGCAGCGTTGACCCCCACAGCACCGGGGAGCTGTTTTTT. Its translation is CSVDPHSTGELFF.

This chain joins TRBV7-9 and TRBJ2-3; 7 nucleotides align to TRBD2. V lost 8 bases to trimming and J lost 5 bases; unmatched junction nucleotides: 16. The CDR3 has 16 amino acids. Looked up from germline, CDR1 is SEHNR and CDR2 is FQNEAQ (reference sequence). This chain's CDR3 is CASSRIGEGKVDTQYF. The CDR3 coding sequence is TGTGCCAGCTCGAGGATAGGGGAGGGCAAAGTAGATACGCAGTATTTT.

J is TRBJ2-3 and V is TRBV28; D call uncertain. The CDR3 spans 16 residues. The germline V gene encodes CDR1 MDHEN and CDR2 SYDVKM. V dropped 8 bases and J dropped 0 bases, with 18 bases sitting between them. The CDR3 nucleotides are TGTGCCAGCCAAAATCTAGTCGATTATAGCACAGATACGCAGTATTTT. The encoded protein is CASQNLVDYSTDTQYF.

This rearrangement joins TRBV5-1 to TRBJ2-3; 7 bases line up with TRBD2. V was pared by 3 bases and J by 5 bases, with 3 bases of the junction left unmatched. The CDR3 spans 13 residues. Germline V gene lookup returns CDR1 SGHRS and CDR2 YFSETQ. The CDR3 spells CASSYGGGDTQYF. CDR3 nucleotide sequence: TGCGCCAGCAGCTATGGCGGGGGAGATACGCAGTATTTT.

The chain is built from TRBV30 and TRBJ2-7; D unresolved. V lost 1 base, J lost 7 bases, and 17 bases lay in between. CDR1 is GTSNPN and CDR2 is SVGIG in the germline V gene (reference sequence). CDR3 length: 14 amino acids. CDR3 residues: CAWSETSLNGEQYF. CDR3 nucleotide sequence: TGTGCCTGGAGTGAGACGTCCCTTAATGGGGAGCAGTACTTC.

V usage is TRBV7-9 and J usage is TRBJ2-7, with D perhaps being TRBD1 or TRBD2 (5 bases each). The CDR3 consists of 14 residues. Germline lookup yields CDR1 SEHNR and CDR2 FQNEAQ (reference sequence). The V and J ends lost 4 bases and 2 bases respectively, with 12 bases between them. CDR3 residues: CASSYRDGTYEQYF. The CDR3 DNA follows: TGTGCCAGCAGCTACCGGGACGGCACCTACGAGCAGTACTTC.

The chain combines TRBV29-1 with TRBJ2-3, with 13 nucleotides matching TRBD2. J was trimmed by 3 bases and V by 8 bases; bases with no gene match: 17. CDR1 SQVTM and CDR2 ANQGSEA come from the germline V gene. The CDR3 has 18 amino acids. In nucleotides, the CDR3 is TGCAGCCGACGGAGTGGAACTAGCGGGAGGGCCCGGACAGATACGCAGTATTTT. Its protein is CSRRSGTSGRARTDTQYF.

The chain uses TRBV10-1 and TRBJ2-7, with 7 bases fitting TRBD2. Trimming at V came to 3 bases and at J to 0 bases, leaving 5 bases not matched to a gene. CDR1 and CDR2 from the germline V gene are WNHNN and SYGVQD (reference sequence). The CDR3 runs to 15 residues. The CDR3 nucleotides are TGCGCCAGCAGTGACGGGACTATGACCTCCTACGAGCAGTACTTC. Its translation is CASSDGTMTSYEQYF.

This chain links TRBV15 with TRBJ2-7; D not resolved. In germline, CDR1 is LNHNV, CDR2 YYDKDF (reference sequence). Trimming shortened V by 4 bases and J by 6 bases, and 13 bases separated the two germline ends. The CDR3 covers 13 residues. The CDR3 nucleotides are TGTGCCACCAGCATTTCCCCCATGCTCGAGCAGTACTTC. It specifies CATSISPMLEQYF.

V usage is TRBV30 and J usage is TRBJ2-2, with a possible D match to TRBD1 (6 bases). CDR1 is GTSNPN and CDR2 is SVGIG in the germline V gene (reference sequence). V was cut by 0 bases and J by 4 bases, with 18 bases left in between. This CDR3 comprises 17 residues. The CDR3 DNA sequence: TGTGCCTGGAGTGTACCGGTACCTGGGACATCCACCGGGGAGCTGTTTTTT. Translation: CAWSVPVPGTSTGELFF. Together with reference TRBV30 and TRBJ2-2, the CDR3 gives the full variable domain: SQTIHQWPATLVQPVGSPLSLECTVEGTSNPNLYWYRQAAGRGLQLLFYSVGIGQISSEVPQNLSASRPQDRQFILSSKKLLLSDSGFYLCAWSVPVPGTSTGELFFGEGSRLTVL.

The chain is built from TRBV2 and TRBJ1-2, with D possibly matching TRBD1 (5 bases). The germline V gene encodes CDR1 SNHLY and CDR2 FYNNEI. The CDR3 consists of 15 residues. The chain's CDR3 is CATDEGLRANYGYTF. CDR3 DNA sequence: TGTGCGACAGACGAGGGGCTTAGGGCTAACTATGGCTACACCTTC.